The rows below give T cell receptor beta chains drawn from one sample of a study of shared clonotypes between healthy human individuals. The method was immunoSEQ multiplex PCR; TCRdb's version includes in-frame clones alone and lacks a portion of them. The table includes 2 million to 3 million clones, 93% detected once. The source material was naive CD4+ T cells from PBMCs. The receptors derive from a man aged 18 to 30 in good health. Some clones in this sample may be carry-over from other donors' samples. CDR3s include the opening cysteine and the closing phenylalanine or tryptophan. A D gene is named only where the DNA matches it firmly. The size of a clone is reported for some rows only, either as once, few or many, or as a class for expanded clones.

clone_size j_call d_call v_call cdr3_aa cdr3_nt
. TRBJ1-5 . TRBV7-2 CASSPRDGRTQPQHF TGTGCCAGCAGCCCACGGGACGGACGGACCCAGCCCCAGCATTTT
. TRBJ1-2 . TRBV5-1 CASSPVTTPNYGYTF TGCGCCAGCAGCCCTGTTACGACCCCTAACTATGGCTACACCTTC
. TRBJ1-4 TRBD1 TRBV25-1 CASSAWGQEGNEKLFF TGTGCCAGCAGTGCTTGGGGACAGGAGGGAAATGAAAAACTGTTTTTT
. TRBJ1-1 . TRBV11-2 CASSSDRNTEAFF TGTGCCAGCAGCTCCGATAGGAACACTGAAGCTTTCTTT
. TRBJ2-1 TRBD2 TRBV6-4 CASSDSAAGGRNEQFF TGTGCCAGCAGTGACTCAGCAGCGGGAGGGAGGAATGAGCAGTTCTTC
. TRBJ2-1 TRBD2 TRBV4-1 CASSQNLAGVISYNEQFF TGCGCCAGCAGCCAAAATCTAGCGGGAGTTATTTCCTACAATGAGCAGTTCTTC
. TRBJ2-2 TRBD1 TRBV5-4 CASSPTTGGTGELFF TGTGCCAGCAGCCCGACGACAGGGGGCACCGGGGAGCTGTTTTTT
. TRBJ2-7 TRBD1 TRBV27 CASRGQGRGEQYF TGTGCCAGCAGAGGACAGGGGCGGGGCGAGCAGTACTTC
. TRBJ1-2 . TRBV5-8 CASSITPF TGTGCCAGCAGCATTACGCCGTTC
. TRBJ2-1 . TRBV28 CASSLVGASYNEQFF TGTGCCAGCAGTTTGGTCGGGGCCTCCTACAATGAGCAGTTCTTC
. TRBJ2-3 . TRBV30 CAWSLAHTDTQYF TGTGCCTGGAGTCTAGCCCACACAGATACGCAGTATTTT
. TRBJ1-3 . TRBV9 CASSAPAGGNTIYF TGTGCCAGCAGCGCGCCGGCGGGCGGAAACACCATATATTTT
few TRBJ2-7 TRBD1 TRBV18 CASSLDREWSSYEQYF TGTGCCAGCTCACTCGACAGGGAGTGGTCCTCCTACGAGCAGTACTTC
. TRBJ2-2 . TRBV19 CASFSRNTGELFF TGTGCCAGTTTTTCAAGGAACACCGGGGAGCTGTTTTTT
. TRBJ1-2 . TRBV23-1 CARRRGGRGYTF TGCGCCCGCCGGAGGGGAGGCCGGGGCTACACCTTC
. TRBJ1-4 TRBD1 TRBV6-6 CASRSDRATNEKLFF TGTGCCAGCAGATCGGACAGGGCCACTAATGAAAAACTGTTTTTT